Below, 26 T cell receptor beta chains from the same sample are listed, as sequenced in a study of cytomegalovirus exposure and HLA in healthy donors. A multiplex PCR was run with 60 Vbeta primers and 13 Jbeta primers. This table comes from immunoSEQ multiplex PCR, and its TCRdb copy is limited to in-frame clones, with some not included. The repertoire holds some 98,000 clones, with roughly 76% as singletons. The sequencing input was PBMCs. Every receptor here comes from a man aged 45-65 years in good health and CMV-seronegative.

This chain connects TRBV5-6 to TRBJ1-1, with a possible D match to TRBD1 (5 bases). Germline CDR1 and CDR2: SGHDT and YYEEEE. Trimming left V 1 base short and J 4 bases short, with 11 bases between. The CDR3 length is 14 residues. The CDR3 protein is CASSLPGGSTEAFF. Here the CDR3 DNA reads TGTGCCAGCAGCTTGCCCGGGGGGAGCACTGAAGCTTTCTTT.

The chain carries TRBV5-6 and TRBJ2-3; TRBD2 matches at 8 bases. Losses at the gene ends were 1 base for V and 0 bases for J; bases not matched to a gene: 4. From germline, CDR1 is SGHDT and CDR2 YYEEEE. This CDR3 has 16 residues. DNA of the CDR3: TGTGCCAGCAGCTTGATGACTAGCGTAAGCACAGATACGCAGTATTTT. Amino acids: CASSLMTSVSTDTQYF.

Note on this clone: One end of the junction is discordant with germline, which a read error may explain. The gene calls are TRBV7-7 and TRBJ2-1; TRBD2 matches at 10 bases. Germline CDR1 SSHAT, CDR2 FNYEAQ (reference sequence). CDR3 length: 14 amino acids. CDR3 residues: CASSQAGGPGEQFF. The CDR3 DNA is TGTGCTAGCAGCCAAGCGGGAGGGCCGGGGGAGCAGTTCTTC.

The CDR3 nucleotides read TGTGCCAGCAGGGACAGGGGAGGGTTGAACACTGAAGCTTTCTTT. Protein: CASRDRGGLNTEAFF. The rearrangement links TRBV27 to TRBJ1-1; TRBD1 aligns across 9 bases. Germline CDR1 and CDR2: MNHEY and SMNVEV (reference sequence). The CDR3 length is 15 residues. Germline trimming cut 6 bases from V and 0 bases from J; bases unmatched to any gene: 5.

The J gene is TRBJ2-7, the V gene TRBV28; 7 positions match TRBD1. The CDR3 spans 13 residues. Germline-derived CDR1 and CDR2 are MDHEN and SYDVKM. Trimming removed 5 bases from V and 5 bases from J; junction bases left unmatched: 6. CDR3 sequence: CASSDRDRNEQYF. The CDR3 bases are TGTGCCAGCAGTGACAGGGACCGAAACGAGCAGTACTTC.

This chain connects TRBV4-2 to TRBJ2-3, with 8 bases lining up with TRBD2. Germline V gives CDR1 LGHNA, CDR2 YNFKEQ. The CDR3 runs 17 residues. The V segment lost 2 bases and the J segment 3 bases; nucleotides outside the gene matches: 10. The CDR3 DNA reads TGTGCCAGCAGCCAACATAGTCAGGGACTAGTGACAGATACGCAGTATTTT. Its protein is CASSQHSQGLVTDTQYF.

This clone was seen more than once but under ten times. This chain uses TRBV10-3 with TRBJ2-2; tentative D call: TRBD2 (5 bases). CDR1 is ENHRY and CDR2 is SYGVKD in the germline V gene. The CDR3 has 13 residues. Trimming took off 6 bases at V and 5 bases at J, with 10 bases between the two ends. The CDR3 loop is CAISLLETGELFF. CDR3 in DNA: TGTGCCATCAGCCTACTAGAAACCGGGGAGCTGTTTTTT.

This clone has a handful of counts. This sequence joins TRBV7-9 and TRBJ2-5; 10 bases are shared with TRBD2. The germline V gene has CDR1 SEHNR and CDR2 FQNEAQ (reference sequence). The CDR3 runs to 15 residues. Unmatched junction bases numbered 4, after V lost 5 bases and J lost 1 base. CDR3: CASSQLAGSQETQYF. As DNA, the CDR3 is TGTGCCAGCAGCCAACTAGCGGGGAGCCAAGAGACCCAGTACTTC. The entire variable domain, with the rest obtained from reference TRBV7-9 and TRBJ2-5, is as follows: DTGVSQNPRHKITKRGQNVTFRCDPISEHNRLYWYRQTLGQGPEFLTYFQNEAQLEKSRLLSDRFSAERPKGSFSTLEIQRTEQGDSAMYLCASSQLAGSQETQYFGPGTRLLVL.

J is TRBJ2-7 and V is TRBV9; 8 positions match TRBD2. V lost 0 bases, J lost 4 bases, and 6 bases stayed unmatched. This CDR3 is built from 15 residues. Looked up from germline, CDR1 is SGDLS and CDR2 is YYNGEE. CDR3 region: CASSVVAGGTYEQYF. CDR3 in DNA: TGTGCCAGCAGCGTAGTGGCGGGGGGTACGTACGAGCAGTACTTC.

The chain couples TRBV7-3 to TRBJ2-1, with 7 bases identical to TRBD1. V shed 4 bases, J shed 6 bases, and the junction held 9 bases outside the gene matches. CDR1 is SGHTA and CDR2 is FQGTGA in the germline V gene. The CDR3 has 15 residues. The CDR3 reads CASSSTGNRVNEQFF. The CDR3, as DNA: TGTGCCAGCAGCTCGACAGGGAATCGGGTCAATGAGCAGTTCTTC.

This chain connects TRBV28 to TRBJ1-5; 7 bases map to TRBD1. Germline V lookup: CDR1 MDHEN, CDR2 SYDVKM. This CDR3 has 16 amino acids. The J segment lost 4 bases and the V segment lost 6 bases, leaving 12 bases of the junction unmatched. Here the CDR3 reads CASRDRGTAINQPQHF. The CDR3 DNA reads as TGTGCCAGCAGGGATCGGGGGACAGCGATAAATCAGCCCCAGCATTTT.

The chain carries TRBV7-9 and TRBJ1-4; TRBD1 is a possible D gene (5 bases). Germline CDR1 and CDR2: SEHNR and FQNEAQ (reference sequence). Trimming took 1 base from V and 7 from J, leaving 13 bases between them. This CDR3 has 15 amino acids. The CDR3 spells CASSLEGRVGEKLFF. Here the CDR3 DNA reads TGTGCCAGCAGCTTAGAGGGCAGGGTCGGTGAAAAACTGTTTTTT.

This chain uses TRBV11-2 with TRBJ1-2; 8 bases are shared with TRBD1. The CDR3 is 14 amino acids. J lost 7 bases, V lost 4 bases, and 8 bases had no gene match. Germline V gene data show CDR1 as SGHAT and CDR2 as FQNNGV. The CDR3 DNA is TGTGCCAGCAGCTCCTCAACAGGGGGGGTTGGCTACACCTTC. Translated: CASSSSTGGVGYTF. The whole variable domain, filled in from reference TRBV11-2 and TRBJ1-2, reads EAGVAQSPRYKIIEKRQSVAFWCNPISGHATLYWYQQILGQGPKLLIQFQNNGVVDDSQLPKDRFSAERLKGVDSTLKIQPAKLEDSAVYLCASSSSTGGVGYTFGSGTRLTVV.

The gene calls are TRBV5-1 and TRBJ2-3, with 10 positions matching TRBD1. Trimming at V came to 1 base and at J to 5 bases, leaving 13 bases not matched to a gene. This CDR3 has 18 amino acids. The V gene's germline CDR1 is SGHRS and CDR2 YFSETQ. CDR3 nucleotide sequence: TGCGCCAGCAGCTTGCGGCCTGGCGGGACAGGGGCCAGAGATACGCAGTATTTT. Residues: CASSLRPGGTGARDTQYF.

The genes are TRBV5-8 and TRBJ2-1; D may be TRBD2 (5 bases). The V and J ends lost 2 bases and 0 bases respectively, with 9 bases between them. This CDR3 has 15 amino acids. The V gene's germline CDR1 is SGHTS and CDR2 YDEGEE. DNA of the CDR3: TGTGCCAGCAGCTTCTTAGAGGGCTCCTACAATGAGCAGTTCTTC. Protein: CASSFLEGSYNEQFF.

The chain uses TRBV27 and TRBJ1-2, with TRBD1 matching over 9 bases. CDR3 size: 17 residues. Germline lookup yields CDR1 MNHEY and CDR2 SMNVEV (reference sequence). Losses at the gene ends were 3 bases for V and 6 bases for J; bases not matched to a gene: 14. CDR3 region: CASSLAGTGSVFDGYTF. The CDR3 region has the DNA TGTGCCAGCAGTTTGGCCGGGACAGGGTCCGTATTTGATGGCTACACCTTC.

The rearrangement joins TRBV5-1 to TRBJ2-1, with 8 bases lining up with TRBD1. The germline V gene encodes CDR1 SGHRS and CDR2 YFSETQ. V trimming: 0 bases; J trimming: 5 bases; junction bases outside the gene matches: 4. This CDR3 contains 15 residues. The CDR3 nucleotides are TGCGCCAGCAGCTTGGAGCAGGGGGCTAACAATGAGCAGTTCTTC. Its protein is CASSLEQGANNEQFF. The full variable domain, with the rest looked up from reference TRBV5-1 and TRBJ2-1, is KAGVTQTPRYLIKTRGQQVTLSCSPISGHRSVSWYQQTPGQGLQFLFEYFSETQRNKGNFPGRFSGRQFSNSRSEMNVSTLELGDSALYLCASSLEQGANNEQFFGPGTRLTVL.

This clone was seen a few times. CDR3 in DNA: TGTGCCAGTAGTGAGTACAGGATTCAAAAACTGTTTTTT. The encoded protein is CASSEYRIQKLFF. The chain recombines TRBV19 with TRBJ1-4; D is possibly TRBD1 (5 bases). Germline CDR1 is LNHDA and CDR2 is SQIVND (reference sequence). CDR3 size: 13 residues. V lost 5 bases and J lost 9, with 13 bases in between.

V is TRBV5-1 and J is TRBJ1-4, with 9 bases matching TRBD1. CDR3 size: 14 residues. Germline V gene sequence: CDR1 SGHRS, CDR2 YFSETQ. Germline trimming cut 3 bases from V and 7 bases from J; bases unmatched to any gene: 4. CDR3 sequence: CASSYRGQGEKLFF. The DNA for the CDR3 is TGCGCCAGCAGCTACAGGGGGCAGGGTGAAAAACTGTTTTTT.

V usage is TRBV4-2 and J usage is TRBJ2-7; 9 bases are shared with TRBD2. Germline V gene sequence: CDR1 LGHNA, CDR2 YNFKEQ. Trimming took 0 bases from V and 6 from J; bases not matched to a gene: 9. The CDR3 is made up of 16 amino acids. The CDR3 loop reads CASSQEGAGGPGEQYF. For the CDR3, the DNA is TGTGCCAGCAGCCAAGAGGGGGCGGGGGGGCCGGGCGAGCAGTACTTC.

The J gene is TRBJ2-5, the V gene TRBV5-1, with D possibly TRBD2 on 6 matching bases. Germline V lookup: CDR1 SGHRS, CDR2 YFSETQ. The CDR3 runs to 14 residues. Trimming took 5 bases from V and 3 from J, leaving 14 bases between them. CDR3 DNA: TGCGCCAGCAGTGACGGCGGGACGGAAGAGACCCAGTACTTC. This translates into CASSDGGTEETQYF.

The CDR3 DNA is TGTGCCAGCAGCATGACAGTGACCCAGTACTTC. This sequence encodes CASSMTVTQYF. The chain has TRBV7-9 and TRBJ2-5; D might be TRBD1 (5 bases). Trimming removed 5 bases at V and 7 bases at J, with 8 bases between. This CDR3 has 11 residues. Germline-derived CDR1 and CDR2 are SEHNR and FQNEAQ (reference sequence).

The chain carries TRBV28 and TRBJ1-6; a possible D gene is TRBD1 (5 bases). This CDR3 has 15 amino acids. The germline V and J ends were trimmed by 3 bases and 4 bases, with 10 bases remaining between them. CDR1 and CDR2 from the germline V gene are MDHEN and SYDVKM. CDR3 DNA: TGTGCCAGCAGTTTTCCGGGACTTTATAATTCACCCCTCCACTTT. This encodes CASSFPGLYNSPLHF.

The chain uses TRBV7-2 and TRBJ1-2, with D unresolved. In germline, CDR1 is SGHTA, CDR2 FQGNSA. Trimming pared 0 bases from V and 2 bases from J, leaving 4 bases between. The CDR3 consists of 13 residues. CDR3 DNA sequence: TGTGCCAGCAGCTTAGCACAGAACTATGGCTACACCTTC. Translation gives CASSLAQNYGYTF.

The rearrangement links TRBV4-1 to TRBJ2-1; tentative D call: TRBD1 (5 bases). This CDR3 is built from 15 residues. Trimming removed 8 bases at V and 6 bases at J, with 20 bases between. The germline CDR1 and CDR2 sequences are MGHRA and YSYEKL. The CDR3: CASPGQGRSRNEQFF. The DNA for the CDR3 is TGCGCCAGCCCCGGTCAGGGCCGAAGCCGCAATGAGCAGTTCTTC.

This clone was counted between two and nine times. The chain links TRBV6-1 to TRBJ2-1; D might be TRBD2 (5 bases). Deletions cut 0 bases from V and 10 bases from J, with 7 bases between. Germline V gene lookup returns CDR1 MNHNS and CDR2 SASEGT. The CDR3 extends over 12 amino acids. CDR3 sequence (DNA): TGTGCCAGCAGTGAAGCGAGGGTCGAGCAGTTCTTC. Encoded protein: CASSEARVEQFF.